These 21 T cell receptor beta chains came from one sample sequenced in a study of T cell responses to AZD1222 COVID-19 vaccine. Generated by immunoSEQ multiplex PCR, the TCRdb table keeps only in-frame clones and is missing some. The data contain some 54,000 clones, roughly 90% of them seen just once; the ten biggest clones take up approximately 2%. This material consisted of peripheral blood, taken on day 0 of AZD1222 vaccination. The receptors were gathered from an adult in good health.

The chain couples TRBV15 to TRBJ1-1, with D possibly being TRBD1 (5 bases). There are 14 residues in the CDR3. Between the trimmed V and J ends, which lost 0 bases and 2 bases, there was a span of 7 bases. CDR1 and CDR2 from the germline V gene are LNHNV and YYDKDF (reference sequence). The DNA for the CDR3 is TGTGCCACCAGCAGAGACGGGGGTAACACTGAAGCTTTCTTT. It is translated as CATSRDGGNTEAFF.

The rearrangement uses TRBV9 and TRBJ2-2; either TRBD1 or TRBD2 may fit D (5 bases each). Germline V gene data show CDR1 as SGDLS and CDR2 as YYNGEE. The CDR3 is 17 amino acids. The V end lost 3 bases, the J end lost 3 bases, and 18 bases lay between the germline ends. The CDR3 loop is CASSARPGDGDTGELFF. The CDR3 coding sequence is TGTGCCAGCAGCGCAAGACCCGGGGACGGGGACACCGGGGAGCTGTTTTTT.

The chain combines TRBV28 with TRBJ2-1; 7 bases are shared with TRBD2. The junction had 2 bases not matched to a gene; V was cut back by 3 bases and J by 0 bases. The CDR3 totals 15 residues. Germline V gene lookup returns CDR1 MDHEN and CDR2 SYDVKM. CDR3 in amino acids: CASSLAGVSYNEQFF. Written as DNA, the CDR3 is TGTGCCAGCAGTTTGGCGGGGGTCTCCTACAATGAGCAGTTCTTC.

This chain uses TRBV2 with TRBJ2-3; 16 bases are shared with TRBD2. The germline V gene encodes CDR1 SNHLY and CDR2 FYNNEI. Unmatched junction bases numbered 6, after V lost 9 bases and J lost 3 bases. The CDR3 spans 16 residues. This chain's CDR3 is CASGTSGREETDTQYF. The CDR3 DNA reads as TGTGCCAGTGGGACTAGCGGGAGGGAGGAAACAGATACGCAGTATTTT.

The chain is built from TRBV28 and TRBJ1-1; D possibly corresponds to TRBD1 (5 bases). CDR3 length equals 14 residues. Trimming took 7 bases from V and 0 from J, leaving 12 bases between them. Germline V gene data show CDR1 as MDHEN and CDR2 as SYDVKM. The CDR3 protein is CASTAGTVNTEAFF. In DNA form, the CDR3 reads TGTGCCAGCACGGCCGGGACGGTGAACACTGAAGCTTTCTTT. Complete variable domain (other parts from reference TRBV28 and TRBJ1-1): DVKVTQSSRYLVKRTGEKVFLECVQDMDHENMFWYRQDPGLGLRLIYFSYDVKMKEKGDIPEGYSVSREKKERFSLILESASTNQTSMYLCASTAGTVNTEAFFGQGTRLTVV.

The rearrangement links TRBV19 to TRBJ1-1, with 7 bases fitting TRBD1. This CDR3 comprises 14 residues. CDR1 and CDR2 from the germline V gene are LNHDA and SQIVND (reference sequence). V trimming: 10 bases; J trimming: 11 bases; junction bases outside the gene matches: 19. CDR3 coding DNA: TGTGCCACCCGAAGAGGGGGCACGGAAAATGAGGCTTTCTTT. Protein: CATRRGGTENEAFF.

V usage is TRBV28 and J usage is TRBJ1-2; unclear D gene. The CDR3 is made up of 11 amino acids. V was cut by 6 bases and J by 7 bases, with 9 bases left in between. The germline gives CDR1 MDHEN, CDR2 SYDVKM. DNA of the CDR3: TGTGCCAGCAGCTCCCCGCGTGGCTACACCTTC. Translation: CASSSPRGYTF.

The chain recombines TRBV3-1 (or the pseudogene TRBV3-2) with TRBJ1-6; D gene unclear. This CDR3 spans 17 amino acids. The germline CDR1 and CDR2 sequences are LGHDT and YNNKEL (reference sequence). With 0 bases removed from V and 0 bases from J, the gap between germline ends came to 9 bases. The CDR3 is CASSQEVHFSYNSPLHF. The DNA for the CDR3 is TGTGCCAGCAGCCAAGAAGTCCATTTCTCCTATAATTCACCCCTCCACTTT.

The chain links TRBV24-1 to TRBJ2-7, with 8 nucleotides matching TRBD2. The V and J ends lost 6 bases and 3 bases, in that order; junction bases with no gene match: 12. The CDR3 is 16 amino acids. Looked up from germline, CDR1 is KGHDR and CDR2 is SFDVKD. Here the CDR3 reads CATSTRTSGRHYEQYF. The DNA of the CDR3 is TGTGCCACCAGTACGCGCACTAGCGGCCGCCACTACGAGCAGTACTTC.

The gene calls are TRBV18 and TRBJ2-1, with 9 bases that match TRBD1. The V segment lost 2 bases and the J segment 1 base; nucleotides outside the gene matches: 0. The germline CDR1 and CDR2 sequences are KGHSH and LQKENI. This CDR3 is built from 15 residues. The CDR3 nucleotides read TGTGCCAGCTCACCAGGGACAGGGTCCTACAATGAGCAGTTCTTC. Protein sequence: CASSPGTGSYNEQFF.

The chain uses TRBV7-2 and TRBJ1-2; the D gene is possibly TRBD1 (5 bases). The length of the CDR3 is 14 residues. V dropped 2 bases and J dropped 14 bases, with 21 bases sitting between them. CDR1 and CDR2 from the germline V gene are SGHTA and FQGNSA. The CDR3: CASSLMGERTVSTF. CDR3 nucleotide sequence: TGTGCCAGCAGCTTAATGGGGGAGAGGACCGTTTCAACCTTC.

This clone occurred once. The chain is built from TRBV6-5 and TRBJ1-2; 8 nucleotides match TRBD1. Germline V gene lookup returns CDR1 MNHEY and CDR2 SVGAGI. The CDR3 loop spans 13 amino acids. With 6 bases clipped from V and 4 bases from J, the junction kept 4 bases outside the gene matches. The CDR3 region has the DNA TGTGCCAGCAGAAACACAGGGGGCTATGGCTACACCTTC. This translates into CASRNTGGYGYTF.

The J gene is TRBJ1-5, the V gene TRBV6-5; D remains unclear. Germline CDR1 reads MNHEY; CDR2 reads SVGAGI. The CDR3 covers 14 residues. The ends were cut back, 6 bases at V and 5 bases at J, with 14 bases in the middle. This CDR3 reads CASRSGPDYQPQHF. In nucleotides, the CDR3 is TGTGCCAGCAGGTCCGGGCCTGATTATCAGCCCCAGCATTTT.

The chain has TRBV25-1 and TRBJ1-6; D may be TRBD1 (6 bases). V lost 0 bases and J 6 bases, leaving 12 bases between the germline ends. Germline CDR1 MGHDK, CDR2 SYGVNS. The CDR3 consists of 16 residues. CDR3 sequence (DNA): TGTGCCAGCAGTGAATATTGGACAGCGAGTAATTCACCCCTCCACTTT. Its translation is CASSEYWTASNSPLHF. Full variable domain (missing parts from reference TRBV25-1 and TRBJ1-6): EADIYQTPRYLVIGTGKKITLECSQTMGHDKMYWYQQDPGMELHLIHYSYGVNSTEKGDLSSESTVSRIRTEHFPLTLESARPSHTSQYLCASSEYWTASNSPLHFGNGTRLTVT.

V and J are TRBV9 and TRBJ2-1; D is uncertain. This CDR3 has 14 residues. V lost 0 bases to trimming and J lost 4 bases, with 8 bases between them. Germline V gene data show CDR1 as SGDLS and CDR2 as YYNGEE. The CDR3 is CASSVVGSYNEQFF. The CDR3 nucleotides are TGTGCCAGCAGCGTAGTGGGAAGTTACAATGAGCAGTTCTTC.

This clone was seen only a few times. This chain connects TRBV5-1 to TRBJ2-7, with 11 bases lining up with TRBD2. The CDR3 loop spans 20 amino acids. J lost 4 bases, V lost 4 bases, and 22 bases had no gene match. Germline values: CDR1 SGHRS, CDR2 YFSETQ. CDR3 in amino acids: CASSPWSLGGTSGGAYEQYF. For the CDR3, the DNA is TGCGCCAGCAGCCCATGGAGCCTCGGCGGGACTAGCGGCGGCGCGTACGAGCAGTACTTC. Drawing the rest from reference TRBV5-1 and TRBJ2-7, the complete variable domain is KAGVTQTPRYLIKTRGQQVTLSCSPISGHRSVSWYQQTPGQGLQFLFEYFSETQRNKGNFPGRFSGRQFSNSRSEMNVSTLELGDSALYLCASSPWSLGGTSGGAYEQYFGPGTRLTVT.

The CDR3: CASSEGTSGTYEQYF. In DNA, the CDR3 is TGTGCCAGCAGCGAGGGGACTAGCGGAACCTACGAGCAGTACTTC. This chain connects TRBV9 to TRBJ2-7; 11 bases agree with TRBD2. The CDR3 length is 15 residues. Trimming cost V 3 bases and J 2 bases; bases outside gene matches: 4. Germline lookup yields CDR1 SGDLS and CDR2 YYNGEE.

This sequence joins TRBV7-9 and TRBJ2-3, with a possible D match to TRBD2 (6 bases). Looked up from germline, CDR1 is SEHNR and CDR2 is FQNEAQ (reference sequence). The CDR3 consists of 14 residues. Trimming removed 1 base at V and 3 bases at J, with 8 bases between. In DNA form, the CDR3 reads TGTGCCAGCAGCTTAGTCGGGAGTACAGATACGCAGTATTTT. Translation: CASSLVGSTDTQYF.

The genes are TRBV28 and TRBJ2-1; the match to TRBD1 covers 7 bases. V lost 8 bases, J lost 6 bases, and 10 bases stayed unmatched. The germline V gene encodes CDR1 MDHEN and CDR2 SYDVKM. There are 14 residues in the CDR3. CDR3 nucleotide sequence: TGTGCCAGCGGATACAGGGGTCGTGCCAATGAGCAGTTCTTC. It translates to CASGYRGRANEQFF. Full variable domain (missing parts from reference TRBV28 and TRBJ2-1): DVKVTQSSRYLVKRTGEKVFLECVQDMDHENMFWYRQDPGLGLRLIYFSYDVKMKEKGDIPEGYSVSREKKERFSLILESASTNQTSMYLCASGYRGRANEQFFGPGTRLTVL.

The gene calls are TRBV5-1 and TRBJ1-1, with no clear D. This CDR3 has 14 amino acids. Germline V lookup: CDR1 SGHRS, CDR2 YFSETQ. The germline V and J ends were trimmed by 1 base and 4 bases, with 11 bases remaining between them. The CDR3 DNA sequence: TGCGCCAGCAGCTTGAACGCGGAATTCACTGAAGCTTTCTTT. Translation: CASSLNAEFTEAFF.

The chain uses TRBV28 and TRBJ2-5; D uncertain. V was cut by 2 bases and J by 3 bases, with 4 bases left in between. CDR1 is MDHEN, CDR2 SYDVKM, per germline. This CDR3 is 12 amino acids long. The chain's CDR3 is CASSLPEETQYF. DNA of the CDR3: TGTGCCAGCAGTTTACCGGAAGAGACCCAGTACTTC.